Below, one T cell receptor beta chain is given with its context. Its antigen is unidentified. The sample comes from a study of cytomegalovirus exposure and HLA in healthy donors. General observations from the study: The study flagged about 150 TCR beta chains as cytomegalovirus-associated. A few chains linked to CMV were shown in vitro to be specific for CMV antigens. Reportedly, diagnosis of cytomegalovirus status by the classifier showed high specificity and sensitivity.

TCRdb's table, derived via immunoSEQ multiplex PCR, lists solely in-frame clones and lacks some. The sample lists about 250,000 clones; roughly nine tenths were seen once. The donors were members of the roughly 120-subject validation cohort (separate from the approximately 670-subject first cohort). V was trimmed by 6 bases and J by 0 bases, leaving 15 bases between them. Germline CDR1 and CDR2: SNHLY and FYNNEI. The CDR3 loop spans 15 amino acids. The TCR was taken from a man younger than 35 in good health and CMV-seropositive. The V and J genes are TRBV2 and TRBJ2-7, with D possibly matching TRBD2 (5 bases). Source material: PBMCs. The DNA of the CDR3 is TGTGCCAGCAGGCATAAGGGAGACTCCTCCTACGAGCAGTACTTC. Translated: CASRHKGDSSYEQYF. The variable domain in full, completed from reference TRBV2 and TRBJ2-7, reads EPEVTQTPSHQVTQMGQEVILRCVPISNHLYFYWYRQILGQKVEFLVSFYNNEISEKSEIFDDQFSVERPDGSNFTLKIRSTKLEDSAMYFCASRHKGDSSYEQYFGPGTRLTVT.